The T cell receptor (beta chain) under discussion was sequenced for a study of shared clonotypes between healthy human individuals. Study context: The composition of the donors was a couple of women and a few men aged 18 to 49. Per donor, three plates held CD4 naive cells, three held CD4 memory, two held CD8 naive and one held CD8 memory.

This CDR3 region has 14 residues. With 4 bases clipped from V and 2 bases from J, the junction kept 5 bases outside the gene matches. The germline CDR1 and CDR2 sequences are PRHDT and FYEKMQ (reference sequence). The deep-level immunoSEQ assay was used. Sequencing used immunoSEQ multiplex PCR; TCRdb keeps in-frame clones, though not all of them. Of 650,000 to 800,000 clones listed, about 91% are singletons. CD45RO-negative, CCR7-positively selected cells formed the naive CD8 fraction, excluding terminally differentiated effector memory CD45RA+ cells. This TCR was recovered from a man aged 30 to 39 in good health. The sample taken for sequencing was naive CD8+ T cells sorted from blood. The rearrangement uses TRBV13 and TRBJ2-7; 7 bases line up with TRBD2. CDR3 nucleotide sequence: TGTGCCAGCAGCTCAGGACTAGTTGCCTACGAGCAGTACTTC. Encoded protein: CASSSGLVAYEQYF.